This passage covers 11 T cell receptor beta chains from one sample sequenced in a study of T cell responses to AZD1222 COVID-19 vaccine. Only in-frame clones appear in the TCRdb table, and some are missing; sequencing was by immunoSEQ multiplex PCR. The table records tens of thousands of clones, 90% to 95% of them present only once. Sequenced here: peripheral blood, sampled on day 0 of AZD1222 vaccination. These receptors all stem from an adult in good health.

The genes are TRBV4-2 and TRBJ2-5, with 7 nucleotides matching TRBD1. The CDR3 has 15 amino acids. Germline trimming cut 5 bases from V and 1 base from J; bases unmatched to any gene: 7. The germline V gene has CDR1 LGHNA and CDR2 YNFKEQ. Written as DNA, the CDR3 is TGTGCCAGCAGCGCGGTACAGGGGACCCAAGAGACCCAGTACTTC. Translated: CASSAVQGTQETQYF.

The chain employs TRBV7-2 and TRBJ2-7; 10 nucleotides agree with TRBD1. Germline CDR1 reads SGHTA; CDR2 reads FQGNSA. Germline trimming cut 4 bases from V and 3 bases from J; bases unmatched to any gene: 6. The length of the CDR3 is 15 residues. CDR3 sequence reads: CASSSRTGGGYEQYF. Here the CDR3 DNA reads TGTGCCAGCAGCTCGAGGACAGGGGGAGGCTACGAGCAGTACTTC.

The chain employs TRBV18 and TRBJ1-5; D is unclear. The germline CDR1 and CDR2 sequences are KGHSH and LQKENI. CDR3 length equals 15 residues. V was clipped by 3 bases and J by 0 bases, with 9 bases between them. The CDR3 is CASSPKGSSNQPQHF. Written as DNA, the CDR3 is TGTGCCAGCTCACCCAAAGGGAGTAGCAATCAGCCCCAGCATTTT.

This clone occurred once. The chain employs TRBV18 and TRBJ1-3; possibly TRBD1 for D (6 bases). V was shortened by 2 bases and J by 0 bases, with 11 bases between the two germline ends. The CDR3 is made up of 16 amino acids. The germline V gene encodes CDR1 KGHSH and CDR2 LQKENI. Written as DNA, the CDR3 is TGTGCCAGCTCACCAACAGGGCCAGGCTCTGGAAACACCATATATTTT. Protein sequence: CASSPTGPGSGNTIYF.

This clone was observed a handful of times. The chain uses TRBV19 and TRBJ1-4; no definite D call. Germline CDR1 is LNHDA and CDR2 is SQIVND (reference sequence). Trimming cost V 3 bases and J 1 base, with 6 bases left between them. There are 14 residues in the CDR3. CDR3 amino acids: CASSIYGTNEKLFF. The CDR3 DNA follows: TGTGCCAGTAGTATCTATGGAACTAATGAAAAACTGTTTTTT.

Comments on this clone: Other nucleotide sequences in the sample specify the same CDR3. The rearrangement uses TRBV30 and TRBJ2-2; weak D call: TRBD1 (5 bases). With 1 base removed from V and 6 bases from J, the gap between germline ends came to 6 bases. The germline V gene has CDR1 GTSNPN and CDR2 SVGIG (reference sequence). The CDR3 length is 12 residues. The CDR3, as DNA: TGTGCCTGGAGTGGGGGCGCCGGGGAGCTGTTTTTT. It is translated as CAWSGGAGELFF.

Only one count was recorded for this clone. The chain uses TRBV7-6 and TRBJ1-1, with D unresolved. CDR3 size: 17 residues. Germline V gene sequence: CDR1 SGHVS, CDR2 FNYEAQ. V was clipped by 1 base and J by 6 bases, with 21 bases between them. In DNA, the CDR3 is TGTGCCAGCAGCTTAGGGGGTTCGGGTGGGTTAGGCTCTGAAGCTTTCTTT. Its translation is CASSLGGSGGLGSEAFF. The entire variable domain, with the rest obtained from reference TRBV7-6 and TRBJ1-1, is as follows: GAGVSQSPRYKVTKRGQDVALRCDPISGHVSLYWYRQALGQGPEFLTYFNYEAQQDKSGLPNDRFSAERPEGSISTLTIQRTEQRDSAMYRCASSLGGSGGLGSEAFFGQGTRLTVV.

DNA of the CDR3: TGTGCCATCAGGCGGTGGGGGCTTGACATTCAGTACTTC. It translates to CAIRRWGLDIQYF. This sequence joins TRBV6-5 and TRBJ2-4; D possibly corresponds to TRBD1 (6 bases). Germline V gene lookup returns CDR1 MNHEY and CDR2 SVGAGI. The germline V and J ends were trimmed by 10 bases and 8 bases, with 18 bases remaining between them. The CDR3 totals 13 residues.

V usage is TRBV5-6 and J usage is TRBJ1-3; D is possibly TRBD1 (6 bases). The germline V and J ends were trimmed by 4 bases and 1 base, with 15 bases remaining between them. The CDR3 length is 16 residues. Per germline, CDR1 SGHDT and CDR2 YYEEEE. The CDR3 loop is CASSGLTGLSGNTIYF. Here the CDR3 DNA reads TGTGCCAGCAGCGGATTAACAGGGTTGTCTGGAAACACCATATATTTT.

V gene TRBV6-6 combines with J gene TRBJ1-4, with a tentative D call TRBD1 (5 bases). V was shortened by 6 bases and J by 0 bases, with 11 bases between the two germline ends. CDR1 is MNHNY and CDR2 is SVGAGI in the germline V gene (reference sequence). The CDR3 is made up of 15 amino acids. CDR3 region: CASRRDGSTNEKLFF. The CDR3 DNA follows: TGTGCCAGCAGGCGGGACGGCTCAACTAATGAAAAACTGTTTTTT.

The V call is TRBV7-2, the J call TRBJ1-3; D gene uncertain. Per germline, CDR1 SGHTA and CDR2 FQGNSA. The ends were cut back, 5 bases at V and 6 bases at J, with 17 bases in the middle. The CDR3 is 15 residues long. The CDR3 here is CASSLQPTSENTIYF. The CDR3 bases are TGTGCCAGCAGCCTCCAGCCGACCTCGGAAAACACCATATATTTT.